Sequencing of this TCR beta chain was carried out in a study of T cell responses to AZD1222 COVID-19 vaccine. Second-dose intervals of approximately 4 or approximately 12 weeks were pooled. About this clone itself: Antigen specificity is unknown.

Broader study findings: Females outnumbered males among donors, who were mostly white British; clonal diversity was possibly underestimated. Baseline serology detected seropositivity in only six AZD1222 recipients.

The CDR3 spans 17 residues. Germline assignment: CDR1 SGHKS and CDR2 YYEKEE (reference sequence). V lost 3 bases to trimming and J lost 10 bases, with 23 bases between them. Assay: immunoSEQ multiplex PCR; the TCRdb copy retains only in-frame clones and omits some. The table has some 96,000 clones, approximately 84% seen once. The sequencing here drew on peripheral blood, taken 28 days after the second AZD1222 dose. The receptor's source is an adult who received the AZD1222 COVID-19 vaccine. The gene calls are TRBV5-5 and TRBJ1-6; D might be TRBD1 (5 bases). The CDR3 nucleotides are TGTGCCAGCAGCTCGGGGAGGGGCCCTTTAGGAATGTCACCCCTCCACTTT. It is translated as CASSSGRGPLGMSPLHF.